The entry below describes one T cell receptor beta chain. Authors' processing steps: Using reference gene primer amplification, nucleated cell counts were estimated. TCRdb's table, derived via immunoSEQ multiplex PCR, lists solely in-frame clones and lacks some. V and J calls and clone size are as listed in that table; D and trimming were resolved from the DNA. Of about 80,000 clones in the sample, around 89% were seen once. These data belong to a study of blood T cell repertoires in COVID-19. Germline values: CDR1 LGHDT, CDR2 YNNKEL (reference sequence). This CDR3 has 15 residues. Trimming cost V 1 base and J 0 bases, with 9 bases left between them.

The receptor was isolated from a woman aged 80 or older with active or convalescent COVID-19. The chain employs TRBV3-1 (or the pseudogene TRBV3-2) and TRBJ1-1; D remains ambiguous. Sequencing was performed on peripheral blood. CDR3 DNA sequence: TGTGCCAGCAGCCAAGCAGTTAATATGAACACTGAAGCTTTCTTT. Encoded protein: CASSQAVNMNTEAFF.